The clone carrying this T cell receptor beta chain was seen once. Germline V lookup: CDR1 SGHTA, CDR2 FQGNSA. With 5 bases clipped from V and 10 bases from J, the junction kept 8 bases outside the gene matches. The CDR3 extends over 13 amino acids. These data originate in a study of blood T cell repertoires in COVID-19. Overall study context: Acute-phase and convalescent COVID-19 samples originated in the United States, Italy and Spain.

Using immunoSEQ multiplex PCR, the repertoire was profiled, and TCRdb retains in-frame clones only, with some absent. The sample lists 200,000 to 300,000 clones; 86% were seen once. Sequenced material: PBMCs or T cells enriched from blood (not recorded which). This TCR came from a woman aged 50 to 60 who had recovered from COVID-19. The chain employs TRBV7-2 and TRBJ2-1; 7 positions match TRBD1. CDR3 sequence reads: CASSLGRGLEQFF. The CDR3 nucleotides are TGTGCCAGCAGCCTAGGCAGGGGGTTAGAGCAGTTCTTC.